The clone carrying this T cell receptor beta chain has more than one count but fewer than ten. Its antigen is not known. PCR used 60 Vbeta primers and 13 Jbeta primers. The assay was immunoSEQ multiplex PCR, and TCRdb's table has in-frame clones only and misses some. The sample carries about 140,000 clones, approximately 67% recorded once. The CDR3 is 14 residues long. V was pared by 5 bases and J by 14 bases, with 7 bases of the junction left unmatched. Germline lookup yields CDR1 SEHNR and CDR2 FQNEAQ (reference sequence). The record originates from a study of cytomegalovirus exposure and HLA in healthy donors. Regarding the study as a whole: A previous analysis found most TCR beta V segments productive roughly 87% or roughly 30% of the time.

This receptor was taken from a woman aged 55-69 years in good health and CMV-seronegative. The sample taken for sequencing was PBMCs. The genes are TRBV7-9 and TRBJ2-1; 15 nucleotides align to TRBD2. Here the CDR3 DNA reads TGTGCCAGCAGCCGGACTAGCGGGAGGGCCTATAAGTTCTTC. It yields the protein CASSRTSGRAYKFF.